Presented here are 20 T cell receptor beta chains from one specimen sequenced in a study of blood T cell repertoires in COVID-19. The assay was immunoSEQ multiplex PCR, and TCRdb's table has in-frame clones only and misses some. This sample has about 390,000 clones, with roughly 89% found just once. The sequenced material came from PBMCs or T cells enriched from blood (not recorded which). All receptors derive from a woman between 50 and 59 years old who had recovered from COVID-19.

This chain connects TRBV28 to TRBJ1-1; D call uncertain. Germline loops: CDR1 MDHEN, CDR2 SYDVKM. The CDR3 is 17 residues long. Trimming stripped 8 bases from V and 4 bases from J, with 26 bases between. CDR3 in amino acids: CASGSLGPPLTGTEAFF. CDR3 in DNA: TGTGCCAGCGGCAGTTTAGGCCCTCCTCTCACGGGCACTGAAGCTTTCTTT.

The count of this clone is one. One junction end does not reproduce the germline sequence, and a read error may be involved. In nucleotides, the CDR3 is TGTGCCAGCAGCGGCCGGGACTCCGACAATGAGCAGTTCTTC. It is translated as CASSGRDSDNEQFF. V usage is TRBV27 and J usage is TRBJ2-1, with D possibly TRBD2 on 6 matching bases. Germline CDR1 MNHEY, CDR2 SMNVEV (reference sequence). The CDR3 loop spans 14 amino acids.

The chain combines TRBV6-1 with TRBJ2-2; D is possibly TRBD1 (5 bases). Between the trimmed V and J ends, which lost 2 bases and 0 bases, there was a span of 10 bases. This CDR3 region has 16 residues. Germline V CDR1 and CDR2: MNHNS, SASEGT. This CDR3 is CASSERDSPNTGELFF. The CDR3 nucleotides read TGTGCCAGCAGTGAAAGAGACAGCCCGAACACCGGGGAGCTGTTTTTT.

The genes are TRBV29-1 and TRBJ2-1, with 7 bases aligning to TRBD2. Germline values: CDR1 SQVTM, CDR2 ANQGSEA. The CDR3 runs 11 residues. J was trimmed by 7 bases and V by 7 bases; bases with no gene match: 4. This CDR3 reads CSGGLGNEQFF. CDR3 bases: TGCAGCGGAGGACTAGGGAATGAGCAGTTCTTC.

The gene calls are TRBV27 and TRBJ2-7; 8 bases agree with TRBD1. With 5 bases clipped from V and 4 bases from J, the junction kept 19 bases outside the gene matches. This CDR3 is 18 amino acids long. Per germline, CDR1 MNHEY and CDR2 SMNVEV (reference sequence). CDR3 coding DNA: TGTGCCAGCAGTCCCCGGGGCGGTGGACAGGGCAATCCGTACGAGCAGTACTTC. Translation gives CASSPRGGGQGNPYEQYF.

This clone has a handful of counts. The genes are TRBV18 and TRBJ1-4, with D unclear. The V and J ends lost 2 bases and 7 bases respectively, with 11 bases between them. The CDR3 extends over 14 amino acids. The germline V gene encodes CDR1 KGHSH and CDR2 LQKENI. The CDR3: CASSPYETPEKLFF. CDR3 bases: TGTGCCAGCTCACCATACGAGACACCTGAAAAACTGTTTTTT.

J is TRBJ1-4 and V is TRBV5-8; D possibly corresponds to TRBD1 (6 bases). CDR1 is SGHTS, CDR2 YDEGEE, per germline. The CDR3 length is 16 residues. V was trimmed by 3 bases and J by 3 bases, leaving 15 bases between them. For the CDR3, the DNA is TGTGCCAGCAGCTGGGGGGGGCTAACATCTAATGAAAAACTGTTTTTT. This translates into CASSWGGLTSNEKLFF.

The chain is built from TRBV5-6 and TRBJ2-3, with 9 positions matching TRBD2. Per germline, CDR1 SGHDT and CDR2 YYEEEE. The V and J ends lost 0 bases and 0 bases, in that order; junction bases with no gene match: 5. This CDR3 has 17 residues. The CDR3: CASSLDLSGGSTDTQYF. CDR3 in DNA: TGTGCCAGCAGCTTGGATCTTAGCGGGGGTAGCACAGATACGCAGTATTTT.

V is TRBV19 and J is TRBJ1-1, with 8 nucleotides matching TRBD1. The CDR3 extends over 15 amino acids. The germline gives CDR1 LNHDA, CDR2 SQIVND (reference sequence). V was clipped by 4 bases and J by 5 bases; unmatched bases: 9. As DNA, the CDR3 is TGTGCCAGTAGTAGCCTGGGACAGGCAAGGACTGAAGCTTTCTTT. Translated, it gives CASSSLGQARTEAFF.

The V and J genes are TRBV7-9 and TRBJ1-1; perhaps TRBD1 as D (5 bases). Trimming stripped 5 bases from V and 3 bases from J, with 10 bases between. Germline V gene sequence: CDR1 SEHNR, CDR2 FQNEAQ (reference sequence). The CDR3 loop spans 13 amino acids. The CDR3 reads CASSPGRDTEAFF. The CDR3 coding sequence is TGTGCCAGCAGCCCGGGCAGGGACACTGAAGCTTTCTTT.

The chain carries TRBV18 and TRBJ1-4; D gene ambiguous. CDR1 and CDR2 (germline): KGHSH, LQKENI. The CDR3 covers 13 residues. V was pared by 0 bases and J by 4 bases, with 3 bases between. Here the CDR3 reads CASSPPSNEKLFF. The CDR3 DNA sequence: TGTGCCAGCTCACCACCTAGTAATGAAAAACTGTTTTTT.

The J gene is TRBJ2-2, the V gene TRBV6-5; 9 nucleotides match TRBD2. V dropped 7 bases and J dropped 7; count of bases not matched to a gene: 10. The CDR3 has 15 residues. The V gene's germline CDR1 is MNHEY and CDR2 SVGAGI. CDR3: CASNEAGGLVGELFF. As DNA, the CDR3 is TGTGCCAGCAACGAGGCGGGGGGGCTCGTCGGGGAGCTGTTTTTT.

The J gene is TRBJ2-1, the V gene TRBV7-9; D is possibly TRBD2 (5 bases). The germline gives CDR1 SEHNR, CDR2 FQNEAQ (reference sequence). Trimming cost V 4 bases and J 9 bases, with 10 bases left between them. The CDR3 loop spans 12 amino acids. CDR3 region: CASSYRRAEQFF. CDR3 bases: TGTGCCAGCAGCTACCGGCGGGCTGAGCAGTTCTTC.

The genes are TRBV30 and TRBJ1-1; TRBD1 might be the D (5 bases). V was trimmed by 4 bases and J by 1 base, leaving 31 bases between them. This CDR3 has 20 residues. Germline V gives CDR1 GTSNPN, CDR2 SVGIG (reference sequence). The CDR3 DNA reads as TGTGCCTGGATGAGAAAAGGGGATATAGGGAGGAGCCCCTCGAACACTGAAGCTTTCTTT. It encodes CAWMRKGDIGRSPSNTEAFF.

This rearrangement joins TRBV18 to TRBJ1-2; a weak D match, TRBD1 (5 bases). Germline V gene lookup returns CDR1 KGHSH and CDR2 LQKENI. Deletions cut 3 bases from V and 8 bases from J, with 22 bases between. This CDR3 spans 16 amino acids. In DNA, the CDR3 is TGTGCCAGCTCACCCACCGGGCCAGGGATCTCGAGCGGCTACACCTTC. Translation gives CASSPTGPGISSGYTF. Full variable domain (missing parts from reference TRBV18 and TRBJ1-2): NAGVMQNPRHLVRRRGQEARLRCSPMKGHSHVYWYRQLPEEGLKFMVYLQKENIIDESGMPKERFSAEFPKEGPSILRIQQVVRGDSAAYFCASSPTGPGISSGYTFGSGTRLTVV.

The V call is TRBV28, the J call TRBJ2-3, with 8 bases matching TRBD2. Per the germline V gene, CDR1 is MDHEN and CDR2 is SYDVKM. With V trimmed by 1 base and J by 5 bases, 5 bases remained unmatched. There are 15 residues in the CDR3. The CDR3 bases are TGTGCCAGCAGTTTATTCGGGCGGGGGGAAGATACGCAGTATTTT. It encodes CASSLFGRGEDTQYF.

The J gene is TRBJ1-1, the V gene TRBV25-1, with TRBD1 matching 9 bases. V shed 7 bases and J 4 bases; nucleotides not matched to a gene: 10. Germline CDR1 is MGHDK and CDR2 is SYGVNS. The CDR3 spans 15 residues. The CDR3 region has the DNA TGTGCCAGCACCAGGACAGGGGCGATGATCACTGAAGCTTTCTTT. Translating it yields CASTRTGAMITEAFF.

The rearrangement links TRBV7-9 to TRBJ1-2; D remains unclear. The length of the CDR3 is 12 residues. Germline V gene sequence: CDR1 SEHNR, CDR2 FQNEAQ (reference sequence). Trimming stripped 4 bases from V and 2 bases from J, with 5 bases between. This CDR3 reads CASSSMNYGYTF. Here the CDR3 DNA reads TGTGCCAGCAGCTCAATGAACTATGGCTACACCTTC.

The chain joins TRBV24-1 to TRBJ2-3; unclear D gene. Trimming left V 3 bases short and J 1 base short, with 10 bases between. This CDR3 has 15 residues. CDR1 is KGHDR and CDR2 is SFDVKD in the germline V gene. The CDR3 sequence: CATSDPVSGTDTQYF. The CDR3, as DNA: TGTGCCACCAGTGATCCAGTATCTGGCACAGATACGCAGTATTTT.

The genes are TRBV5-1 and TRBJ1-4, with a tentative D call TRBD1 (5 bases). Per the germline V gene, CDR1 is SGHRS and CDR2 is YFSETQ. The CDR3 contains 16 residues. V was pared by 4 bases and J by 1 base, with 14 bases between. CDR3 amino acids: CASSPQGRGTNEKLFF. Written as DNA, the CDR3 is TGCGCCAGCAGCCCTCAGGGAAGGGGAACTAATGAAAAACTGTTTTTT. Drawing the rest from reference TRBV5-1 and TRBJ1-4, the complete variable domain is KAGVTQTPRYLIKTRGQQVTLSCSPISGHRSVSWYQQTPGQGLQFLFEYFSETQRNKGNFPGRFSGRQFSNSRSEMNVSTLELGDSALYLCASSPQGRGTNEKLFFGSGTQLSVL.